Detailed here is one T cell receptor beta chain. There are many counts of this clonotype. Its antigen remains unidentified. No qualities accompany the bases; no much larger clone lies one base away. The data derive from a study of T-cell reconstitution after alpha-beta-depleted transplantation in children (dated by TCRdb to about 2016). Turning to the overall study: Using TCR repertoire profiling, the study quantitatively followed how T-cell immune reconstitution unfolded in children after TCRalphabeta/CD19-depleted allogeneic hematopoietic cell transplantation.

Per the publication, the time point label means: day 60 (about 2 months) after transplantation. The sample's treatment or condition label is to be understood as: allogeneic hematopoietic cell transplantation with graft depleted of TCRalphabeta T cells and CD19 B cells. The children who served as transplant recipients had been given grafts of TCRalphabeta/CD19-depleted allogeneic hematopoietic cells. The CDR3 covers 14 residues, taking in both the cysteine and the phenylalanine. CDR3 DNA only is kept here, 42 bases in frame from base 1. V is cut back by 6 bases and J by 4 bases, with 4 bases in the junction unmatched. According to the germline V gene (reference sequence), CDR1 reads DFQATT and CDR2 reads SNEGSKA. Broader findings and caveats from the paper: Over subsequent months, a decline in hyperexpanded clone frequencies was noted, and after one year, T-cell counts and TCRbeta diversity were mostly ascribed to newly produced T cells. In some patients, high TCRbeta diversity at day 60 was attributed to recipient T cells and intrathymic progenitors that had survived conditioning. The apparently early recovery of alphabetaT-cell counts about two months after transplant reportedly depended on only several hundred rapidly expanded clones that came from non-depleted graft cells.

Receptors were amplified or captured by PCR. TCRdb shows the sequencer as Illumina HiSeq 2500. To normalize quantification of the TCRbeta repertoire, the TCR libraries were built with molecular barcoding that relied on unique molecular identifiers. Using fastp trimming at Q25 and MiXCR clonotype assembly, TCRdb reanalyzed the public sequencing data and kept in-frame beta chains. Rows are unified per CDR3 protein, each entry keeping the most common DNA and genes. The sample contains more than 85,000 distinct CDR3 sequences, roughly 6% of them found a single time. Of the sample, roughly 6.1% falls within the top ten clones.

The source is a female patient aged 2 to 10 who had a stem cell transplant for Fanconi anemia, so the T cells may come from the graft donor. Sequenced here: PBMCs, mostly from graft donor cells, sampled 60 days after TCRalphabeta/CD19-depleted stem cell transplant. The sequence joins TRBV20-1 to TRBJ2-1, and TRBD2 matches 12 of the central bases. The sequenced DNA is TGCAGTGCACTAGCGGGAGGATTGTACAATGAGCAGTTCTTC. Its protein product is CSALAGGLYNEQFF.